The clone carrying this T cell receptor beta chain showed up just a few times. The target antigen is unknown. TCRdb keeps only in-frame clones here, not all; method: immunoSEQ multiplex PCR. The sample records 90,000 or so clones, about 87% being singletons. The data were taken from a study of OX40 agonist ivuxolimab in advanced cancers. Overall study: Past anti-PD-1, anti-PD-L1 or anti-CTLA-4 therapy was accepted, and approximately 40% had received some. A partial response was reached by three patients: one with hepatocellular carcinoma and two with cutaneous melanoma. Findings and caveats of the study: The study found among the lowest clonal expansion in partial responders at 0.1-3.0 mg/kg.

V dropped 3 bases and J dropped 4 bases, with 12 bases sitting between them. Germline V gene data show CDR1 as LNHDA and CDR2 as SQIVND (reference sequence). CDR3 size: 14 residues. Specimen: CD4+ or CD8+ T cells sorted from blood, collected in a trial of the OX40 agonist ivuxolimab. The chain joins TRBV19 to TRBJ1-1; D is unresolved. This sequence originates from an adult with an advanced solid tumor such as melanoma, head and neck, liver or kidney cancer. In DNA, the CDR3 is TGTGCCAGTAGTATGACCGAATGGGGCACTGAAGCTTTCTTT. The encoded protein is CASSMTEWGTEAFF. The entire variable domain, with the rest obtained from reference TRBV19 and TRBJ1-1, is as follows: DGGITQSPKYLFRKEGQNVTLSCEQNLNHDAMYWYRQDPGQGLRLIYYSQIVNDFQKGDIAEGYSVSREKKESFPLTVTSAQKNPTAFYLCASSMTEWGTEAFFGQGTRLTVV.